The 27 T cell receptor beta chains in this list originate from one sample, sequenced in a study of cytomegalovirus exposure and HLA in healthy donors (dated by TCRdb to 2016 to 2017). The library came from the immunoSEQ multiplex PCR assay. A mixture of 60 forward primers for TCR Vbeta segments and 13 reverse primers for TCR Jbeta segments was used in the multiplex PCR. TCRdb took this table from immuneACCESS and kept in-frame rearrangements with V and J called. Such tables lack part of the clones; where checked against another copy, unresolved V genes explain under half of the gap, and the rest is unexplained. The sample data list 85,000 to 100,000 clones, and 86% of these were observed just once. Over 8.5% of the sample goes to the ten largest clones. Sequenced material: PBMCs. The receptors shown here come from a young man in good health and CMV-seropositive.

The rearrangement links TRBV5-1 to TRBJ2-5; 9 nucleotides agree with TRBD2. Germline lookup yields CDR1 SGHRS and CDR2 YFSETQ. V was pared by 2 bases and J by 5 bases, with 7 bases of the junction left unmatched. This CDR3 region has 15 residues. CDR3 protein: CASSFAAGGPETQYF. The CDR3 DNA follows: TGCGCCAGCAGCTTCGCGGCGGGAGGGCCCGAGACCCAGTACTTC.

This chain uses TRBV18 with TRBJ1-2, with 7 positions matching TRBD1. J was trimmed by 2 bases and V by 3 bases; bases with no gene match: 6. This CDR3 is built from 15 residues. Germline loops: CDR1 KGHSH, CDR2 LQKENI. The CDR3 protein is CASSPPGTENYGYTF. CDR3 sequence (DNA): TGTGCCAGCTCACCGCCCGGGACAGAGAACTATGGCTACACCTTC. Based on the CDR3 plus reference TRBV18 and TRBJ1-2, the full variable domain is NAGVMQNPRHLVRRRGQEARLRCSPMKGHSHVYWYRQLPEEGLKFMVYLQKENIIDESGMPKERFSAEFPKEGPSILRIQQVVRGDSAAYFCASSPPGTENYGYTFGSGTRLTVV.

The CDR3 sequence is CASSSHDRDGETQYF. As DNA, the CDR3 is TGCGCCAGCAGCTCCCACGACAGGGACGGAGAGACCCAGTACTTC. The chain uses TRBV5-1 and TRBJ2-5; 7 bases are a match to TRBD1. Germline CDR1 reads SGHRS; CDR2 reads YFSETQ. CDR3 size: 15 residues. V was pared by 3 bases and J by 4 bases, with 9 bases of the junction left unmatched.

This clone was counted a few times. The rearrangement uses TRBV30 and TRBJ1-6, with TRBD1 matching over 10 bases. The CDR3 has 14 residues. V gave up 7 bases and J gave up 10 bases; unmatched junction bases: 10. CDR1 GTSNPN and CDR2 SVGIG come from the germline V gene (reference sequence). The DNA for the CDR3 is TGTGCCTATTCTAGGGTGACAGGGGGCTCACCCCTCCACTTT. Protein sequence: CAYSRVTGGSPLHF.

The genes are TRBV28 and TRBJ1-2; TRBD1 matches 11 bases. From germline, CDR1 is MDHEN and CDR2 SYDVKM. This CDR3 is built from 15 residues. J was trimmed by 8 bases and V by 4 bases; bases with no gene match: 9. The CDR3 DNA is TGTGCCAGCAGTTCCGGACAGGGGGCGCTTTTAGGCTACACCTTC. Encoded protein: CASSSGQGALLGYTF.

The chain carries TRBV19 and TRBJ2-5; TRBD2 agrees at 14 bases. The V and J ends lost 3 bases and 2 bases, in that order; junction bases with no gene match: 2. The V gene's germline CDR1 is LNHDA and CDR2 SQIVND (reference sequence). This CDR3 is 16 amino acids long. The CDR3: CASSMGLAGEQETQYF. CDR3 bases: TGTGCCAGTAGTATGGGACTAGCGGGAGAACAAGAGACCCAGTACTTC. The entire variable domain, with the rest obtained from reference TRBV19 and TRBJ2-5, is as follows: DGGITQSPKYLFRKEGQNVTLSCEQNLNHDAMYWYRQDPGQGLRLIYYSQIVNDFQKGDIAEGYSVSREKKESFPLTVTSAQKNPTAFYLCASSMGLAGEQETQYFGPGTRLLVL.

For the CDR3, the DNA is TGTGCCAGCAGTTCTTCTTCCGGGACTAGCGGGATTAGCGCGCAGTTCTTC. Protein: CASSSSSGTSGISAQFF. The chain employs TRBV27 and TRBJ2-1; 13 nucleotides agree with TRBD2. From germline, CDR1 is MNHEY and CDR2 SMNVEV (reference sequence). V was clipped by 4 bases and J by 12 bases; unmatched bases: 15. The CDR3 is made up of 17 amino acids.

V usage is TRBV29-1 and J usage is TRBJ2-7; D possibly corresponds to TRBD2 (5 bases). V was cut by 6 bases and J by 2 bases, with 20 bases left in between. This CDR3 comprises 15 residues. Looked up from germline, CDR1 is SQVTM and CDR2 is ANQGSEA. CDR3 sequence reads: CSVSPGLTSAYEQYF. The CDR3 DNA reads as TGCAGCGTCAGCCCAGGACTGACCTCCGCCTACGAGCAGTACTTC.

This clone was observed a single time. The J gene is TRBJ2-7, the V gene TRBV28, with D perhaps TRBD2 (5 bases). The CDR3 runs 11 residues. Trimming removed 6 bases at V and 7 bases at J, with 10 bases between. The germline V gene has CDR1 MDHEN and CDR2 SYDVKM. The DNA of the CDR3 is TGTGCCAGCAGGGGCCCGGGGGAGCAGTACTTC. The encoded protein is CASRGPGEQYF.

The rearrangement links TRBV10-2 to TRBJ2-4, with D hard to call. Germline V gives CDR1 WSHSY, CDR2 SAAADI. The CDR3 spans 15 residues. Trimming took 10 bases from V and 0 from J, leaving 16 bases between them. The CDR3 loop is CATLKVGVAKNIQYF. The CDR3 DNA reads TGCGCCACCTTGAAAGTCGGAGTAGCCAAAAACATTCAGTACTTC.

The J gene is TRBJ2-7, the V gene TRBV4-1; D unresolved. This CDR3 is built from 13 residues. V dropped 4 bases and J dropped 6 bases, with 13 bases sitting between them. From germline, CDR1 is MGHRA and CDR2 YSYEKL. CDR3: CASSLYFLGEQYF. The DNA of the CDR3 is TGCGCCAGCAGCCTTTACTTTCTCGGCGAGCAGTACTTC.

J is TRBJ2-5 and V is TRBV5-4, with 8 bases fitting TRBD2. Germline CDR1 and CDR2: SGHNT and YYREEE (reference sequence). With 0 bases clipped from V and 1 base from J, the junction kept 2 bases outside the gene matches. This CDR3 region has 15 residues. CDR3 in DNA: TGTGCCAGCAGCTTGGCACGGGAGGGCCAAGAGACCCAGTACTTC. Residues: CASSLAREGQETQYF.

This clone was found many times. CDR3 in DNA: TGTGCCACTAAGGGACAGGGTGGGTCTTTCTTT. Residues: CATKGQGGSFF. J is TRBJ1-1 and V is TRBV19; 9 nucleotides match TRBD1. The V segment lost 10 bases and the J segment 12 bases; nucleotides outside the gene matches: 9. CDR3 length equals 11 residues. Per the germline V gene, CDR1 is LNHDA and CDR2 is SQIVND (reference sequence).

This chain joins TRBV6-5 and TRBJ1-2; 10 positions match TRBD1. Germline V CDR1 and CDR2: MNHEY, SVGAGI. J lost 8 bases, V lost 5 bases, and 11 bases had no gene match. This CDR3 is 15 amino acids long. The chain's CDR3 is CASSPTRTGGRGYTF. The CDR3 DNA reads TGTGCCAGCAGTCCCACCAGGACAGGGGGAAGAGGCTACACCTTC.

The chain links TRBV15 to TRBJ2-3, with 12 positions matching TRBD2. CDR1 and CDR2 from the germline V gene are LNHNV and YYDKDF (reference sequence). Trimming removed 5 bases from V and 5 bases from J; junction bases left unmatched: 17. CDR3 length: 19 amino acids. This chain's CDR3 is CATSGGTGLAGGPQDTQYF. For the CDR3, the DNA is TGTGCCACCAGCGGAGGGACAGGTCTAGCGGGAGGGCCCCAAGATACGCAGTATTTT.

The CDR3 here is CASSGQGYGYTF. The CDR3 DNA reads as TGTGCCAGCTCGGGACAGGGGTATGGCTACACCTTC. V usage is TRBV6-5 and J usage is TRBJ1-2; 10 bases fit TRBD1. The CDR3 loop spans 12 amino acids. V gave up 8 bases and J gave up 5 bases; unmatched junction bases: 2. Germline V gene lookup returns CDR1 MNHEY and CDR2 SVGAGI.

The chain uses TRBV9 and TRBJ1-1; no clear D gene. The germline CDR1 and CDR2 sequences are SGDLS and YYNGEE. The CDR3 covers 15 residues. V gave up 0 bases and J gave up 5 bases, with 14 bases separating them. DNA for the CDR3: TGTGCCAGCAGCGTAGAGCTCTCGTCGGTTACTGAAGCTTTCTTT. Encoded protein: CASSVELSSVTEAFF.

The chain carries TRBV6-1 and TRBJ2-3, with a tentative D call TRBD2 (6 bases). CDR1 is MNHNS and CDR2 is SASEGT in the germline V gene. V lost 3 bases, J lost 2 bases, and 12 bases lay in between. CDR3 length: 15 residues. In DNA form, the CDR3 reads TGTGCCAGCAGTGAGGGGACTGGTGACACAGATACGCAGTATTTT. Translation gives CASSEGTGDTDTQYF.

The chain combines TRBV7-9 with TRBJ2-7; 7 bases match TRBD1. Trimming cost V 5 bases and J 6 bases; bases outside gene matches: 7. Germline CDR1 and CDR2: SEHNR and FQNEAQ (reference sequence). CDR3 size: 13 residues. The CDR3 sequence: CASSQTGAAEQYF. The CDR3 DNA is TGTGCCAGCAGCCAAACAGGGGCTGCCGAGCAGTACTTC.

V gene TRBV19 combines with J gene TRBJ2-6; D perhaps matches TRBD1 (5 bases). Germline V gene data show CDR1 as LNHDA and CDR2 as SQIVND (reference sequence). Trimming pared 9 bases from V and 0 bases from J, leaving 12 bases between. This CDR3 comprises 15 residues. Written as DNA, the CDR3 is TGTGCCAGCAAGGACACTTTCTCTGGGGCCAACGTCCTGACTTTC. Translating it yields CASKDTFSGANVLTF.

The genes are TRBV7-3 and TRBJ2-1; TRBD2 might be the D (6 bases). CDR1 and CDR2 from the germline V gene are SGHTA and FQGTGA. The length of the CDR3 is 13 residues. With 1 base removed from V and 10 bases from J, the gap between germline ends came to 11 bases. CDR3 bases: TGTGCCAGCAGCTTAAGAGGGGCGGGGGAGCAGTTCTTC. It specifies CASSLRGAGEQFF.

The genes are TRBV27 and TRBJ2-1; 8 nucleotides agree with TRBD1. Trimming took 7 bases from V and 3 from J; bases not matched to a gene: 8. CDR1 is MNHEY, CDR2 SMNVEV, per germline (reference sequence). The CDR3 has 15 amino acids. The CDR3 loop reads CASTRSGGFYNEQFF. CDR3 bases: TGTGCCAGCACCCGATCAGGGGGCTTCTACAATGAGCAGTTCTTC.

Turning to this clone: This likely reflects a read error, since a far larger clone is one base away. This chain uses TRBV5-1 with TRBJ2-2; 8 bases line up with TRBD2. This CDR3 has 17 amino acids. CDR1 and CDR2 from the germline V gene are SGHRS and YFSETQ. The DNA of the CDR3 is TGCGCCAGAAGCTTGCGCAGCGGGAGATTTAACACCGGGGAGCTGTTTTTT. Residues: CARSLRSGRFNTGELFF.

This chain connects TRBV27 to TRBJ1-6; D is unclear. This CDR3 has 14 residues. The germline gives CDR1 MNHEY, CDR2 SMNVEV (reference sequence). The V and J ends lost 3 bases and 10 bases respectively, with 13 bases between them. This CDR3 reads CASSFNGVSSPLHF. The DNA for the CDR3 is TGTGCCAGCAGTTTCAACGGGGTTAGCTCACCCCTCCACTTT.

The V gene is TRBV5-1, the J gene TRBJ2-1, with 9 bases fitting TRBD1. Unmatched junction bases numbered 6, after V lost 3 bases and J lost 5 bases. This CDR3 has 15 residues. Germline loops: CDR1 SGHRS, CDR2 YFSETQ. The CDR3: CASSWAGQGNNEQFF. CDR3 nucleotide sequence: TGCGCCAGCAGCTGGGCCGGACAGGGGAACAATGAGCAGTTCTTC.

The CDR3 DNA reads as TGTGCCAGCAGAGGACTAGCGGGAGGGTCAGATACGCAGTATTTT. Protein sequence: CASRGLAGGSDTQYF. The genes are TRBV6-1 and TRBJ2-3; 15 bases align to TRBD2. Germline CDR1 MNHNS, CDR2 SASEGT. V shed 6 bases and J 4 bases; nucleotides not matched to a gene: 2. There are 15 residues in the CDR3.

This clone was seen once. The CDR3 DNA sequence: TGTGCCACCCTTCGCACAGATACGCAGTATTTT. This encodes CATLRTDTQYF. The rearrangement joins TRBV27 to TRBJ2-3; the D is unclear. CDR1 is MNHEY and CDR2 is SMNVEV in the germline V gene (reference sequence). The V end lost 10 bases, the J end lost 1 base, and 6 bases lay between the germline ends. The CDR3 extends over 11 amino acids.